The rows below give T cell receptor beta chains drawn from one sample of a study of blood T cell repertoires in COVID-19. Measured with immunoSEQ multiplex PCR; TCRdb has only the in-frame clones, and not every one. The sample yields 140,000 or so clones, 85% to 90% seen once. The sequenced sample was peripheral blood. These receptors all stem from a woman aged 80 or over with acute or convalescent COVID-19. CDR3s include the opening cysteine and the closing phenylalanine or tryptophan. A D gene is named only where the DNA matches it firmly. Some rows have no size entry. The others give once, few or many, or a class for an expanded clone.

>TRBV7-3|-|TRBJ1-1|-
TGTGCCAGCAGCTTAACCTGGGGGGACACTGAAGCTTTCTTT
CASSLTWGDTEAFF
>TRBV12-5|-|TRBJ2-3|-
TGTGCTAGTGGTTTGATGACGGGAACGCAGTATTTT
CASGLMTGTQYF
>TRBV2|-|TRBJ2-2|-
TGTGCCAGCGGGCAGACGAACACCGGGGAGCTGTTTTTT
CASGQTNTGELFF
>TRBV7-8|-|TRBJ2-2|-
TGTGCCAGCAGCCTAGCCCTCGGTATGACCGGGGAGCTGTTTTTT
CASSLALGMTGELFF
>TRBV15|-|TRBJ1-1|-
TGTGCCACCAGGAGGGAAGAGTGGGCTGAAGCTTTCTTT
CATRREEWAEAFF
>TRBV2|-|TRBJ1-1|-
TGTGCCAGCAGTGTGTTCGGCGGCACTGAAGCTTTCTTT
CASSVFGGTEAFF
>TRBV2|-|TRBJ2-2|-
TGTGCCAGCAGAATCGGAGGCACCGGGGAGCTGTTTTTT
CASRIGGTGELFF
>TRBV20-1|-|TRBJ1-1|-
TGCAGTGCTAGTGCCCAGAACACTGAAGCTTTCTTT
CSASAQNTEAFF
>TRBV5-1|TRBD1|TRBJ1-5|-
TGCGCCAGCAGCGTCGTGACAGGGGAGCCCCAGCATTTT
CASSVVTGEPQHF
>TRBV9|-|TRBJ1-2|-
TGTGCCAGCAGCCCCACCCCTACTAGCTATGGCTACACCTTC
CASSPTPTSYGYTF
>TRBV7-3|-|TRBJ2-5|-
TGTGCCAGCAGCTTATTTCCCCTTGCAGGAGAGACCCAGTACTTC
CASSLFPLAGETQYF
>TRBV2|TRBD1|TRBJ1-5|-
TGTGCCAGCAGTGGGGACAGGGGATCCTATAGCAATCAGCCCCAGCATTTT
CASSGDRGSYSNQPQHF
>TRBV11-2|TRBD1|TRBJ2-5|-
TGTGCCAGCAGCTTAGCGACAGGGCCACAAGAGACCCAGTACTTC
CASSLATGPQETQYF
>TRBV12-5|-|TRBJ1-5|-
TGTGCTAGTGGTTCCCCCGCGGGGGGGGCCAATCAGCCCCAGCATTTT
CASGSPAGGANQPQHF
>TRBV27|-|TRBJ1-1|-
TGTGCCAGCAGTTTTTTAGGGGGAACTGAAGCTTTCTTT
CASSFLGGTEAFF
>TRBV30|TRBD1|TRBJ1-6|-
TGTGCCCATTCGCCAGGGGGAAATTCACCCCTCCACTTT
CAHSPGGNSPLHF
>TRBV4-2|-|TRBJ1-2|-
TGTGCCAGCGGACTATCCGGGACCGCAAGCGGCTACACCTTC
CASGLSGTASGYTF
>TRBV12-3/TRBV12-4|TRBD2|TRBJ2-3|-
TGTGCCAGCGGACCCTCGGGGGGAGATACGCAGTATTTT
CASGPSGGDTQYF
>TRBV5-4|-|TRBJ1-6|-
TGTGCCAGCAGCTTTAACAGGGACAATTCACCCCTCCACTTT
CASSFNRDNSPLHF
>TRBV11-2|TRBD1|TRBJ2-3|-
TGTGCCAGCAGCTTAGGTCTGGTGGCAGGGGGCCTGACAGATACGCAGTATTTT
CASSLGLVAGGLTDTQYF
>TRBV19|-|TRBJ1-3|-
TGTGCCAGTAGGGTACAGGGATCTGGAAACACCATATATTTT
CASRVQGSGNTIYF
>TRBV18|TRBD1|TRBJ1-4|-
TGTGCCAGCTCGCTTCTGACAGGGGGCGTTGAAAAACTGTTTTTT
CASSLLTGGVEKLFF
>TRBV28|-|TRBJ2-4|-
TGTGCCAGCAGTCCTCAGAGTCAGGGCATTCAGTACTTC
CASSPQSQGIQYF
>TRBV3-1/TRBV3-2|-|TRBJ1-1|-
TGTGCCAGCAGCCATGAGGGCTCAATCGTCGCTTTCTTT
CASSHEGSIVAFF
>TRBV7-2|TRBD1|TRBJ1-1|-
TGTGCCAGCAGTCCATCAGGGGGTTGGACTGAAGCTTTCTTT
CASSPSGGWTEAFF
>TRBV19|TRBD1|TRBJ2-6|-
TGTGCCAGTAGCCCGGGACAGGGGGCGAACCCAAGCTCTGGGGCCAACGTCCTGACTTTC
CASSPGQGANPSSGANVLTF
>TRBV9|TRBD1|TRBJ1-1|-
TGTGCCAGCAGCCGGGACAGGAACACTGAAGCTTTCTTT
CASSRDRNTEAFF
>TRBV7-9|-|TRBJ2-7|-
TGTGCCAGCAGCCCCATGGGGACTTACGAGCAGTACTTC
CASSPMGTYEQYF
>TRBV12-3/TRBV12-4|-|TRBJ2-1|-
TGTGCCAGCAGCTTAGTACAGGGCAATGAGCAGTTCTTC
CASSLVQGNEQFF
>TRBV7-3|-|TRBJ2-1|-
TGTGCCAGCAGCCCGAGCGGTCAGTACAATGAGCAGTTCTTC
CASSPSGQYNEQFF
>TRBV7-8|-|TRBJ1-5|-
TGTGCCAGCAGCTTACAGGGGTGGAATCAGCCCCAGCATTTT
CASSLQGWNQPQHF
>TRBV6-6|TRBD1|TRBJ1-5|-
TGTGCCAGCAGTTTCCGGACAGGGGCCCTCAATCAGCCCCAGCATTTT
CASSFRTGALNQPQHF
>TRBV4-1|-|TRBJ2-3|-
TGCGCCAGCAGCCAAGAAGTGGGGGCTCCAGATACGCAGTATTTT
CASSQEVGAPDTQYF
>TRBV29-1|-|TRBJ1-2|-
TGCAGCGTTGAAGAGGGGAGAAATGGCTACACCTTC
CSVEEGRNGYTF
>TRBV12-3/TRBV12-4|-|TRBJ1-1|-
TGTGCCAGCACCCACACACAGACCCCTGAAGCTTTCTTT
CASTHTQTPEAFF
>TRBV6-5|-|TRBJ1-1|-
TGTGCCAGCAGTTACGTTAACAGGGCGACTGAAGCTTTCTTT
CASSYVNRATEAFF
>TRBV28|TRBD1|TRBJ1-1|-
TGTGCCAGCAGTGGGGCCGGGACAGGGAACACTGAAGCTTTCTTT
CASSGAGTGNTEAFF
>TRBV18|TRBD2|TRBJ2-5|-
TGTGCCAGCTCACCAAGTCTAGCGGGGGCTCAAGAGACCCAGTACTTC
CASSPSLAGAQETQYF
>TRBV6-5|-|TRBJ1-1|-
TGTGCCAGCAGTTACGGGGGGATGAACACTGAAGCTTTCTTT
CASSYGGMNTEAFF
>TRBV2|-|TRBJ1-5|-
TGTGCCAGCACGTCCCGAGGAGGGCCTCAGCCCCAGCATTTT
CASTSRGGPQPQHF
>TRBV5-1|TRBD1|TRBJ2-5|once
TGCGCCAGCAGCTTCGGGACAGAAGAGACCCAGTACTTC
CASSFGTEETQYF
>TRBV12-3/TRBV12-4|-|TRBJ1-2|-
TGTGCCAGCAGTGAGCCAAGATATGGCTACACCTTC
CASSEPRYGYTF
>TRBV30|-|TRBJ2-5|-
TGTGCCTGGAGTGTAGAGGAGACCCAGTACTTC
CAWSVEETQYF
>TRBV2|-|TRBJ1-2|-
TGTGCCAGCAGTGGCGACATTAACTATGGCTACACCTTC
CASSGDINYGYTF
>TRBV19|-|TRBJ1-1|-
TGTGCCAGTAGCCGGGGTTCGATGAACACTGAAGCTTTCTTT
CASSRGSMNTEAFF
>TRBV9|TRBD1|TRBJ1-4|-
TGTGCCAGCAGCACGCGGACAGGGGAGGGTGAAAAACTGTTTTTT
CASSTRTGEGEKLFF
>TRBV6-5|-|TRBJ1-2|-
TGTGCCAGCAGTATTTACAGGGAAGGCGGCTACACCTTC
CASSIYREGGYTF
>TRBV11-2|-|TRBJ2-2|-
TGTGCCAGCAGCTTACTTGGCTTCCCCACCGGGGAGCTGTTTTTT
CASSLLGFPTGELFF